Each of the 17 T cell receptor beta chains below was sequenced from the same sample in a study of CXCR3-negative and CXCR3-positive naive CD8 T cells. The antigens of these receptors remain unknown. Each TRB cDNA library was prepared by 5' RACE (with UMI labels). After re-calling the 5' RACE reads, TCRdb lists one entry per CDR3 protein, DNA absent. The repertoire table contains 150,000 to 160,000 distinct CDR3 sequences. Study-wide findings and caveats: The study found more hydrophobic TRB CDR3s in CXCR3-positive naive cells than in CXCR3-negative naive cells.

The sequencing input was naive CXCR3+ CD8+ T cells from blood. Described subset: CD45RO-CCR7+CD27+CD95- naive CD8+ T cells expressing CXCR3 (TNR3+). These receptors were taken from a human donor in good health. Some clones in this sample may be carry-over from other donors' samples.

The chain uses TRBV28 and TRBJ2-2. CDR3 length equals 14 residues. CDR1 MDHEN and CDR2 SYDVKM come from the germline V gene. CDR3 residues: CASSPGTNTGELFF.

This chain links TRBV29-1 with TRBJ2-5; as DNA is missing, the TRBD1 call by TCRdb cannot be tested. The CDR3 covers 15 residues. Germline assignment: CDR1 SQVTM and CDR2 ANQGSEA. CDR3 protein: CSVDVGTVLQETQYF.

CDR3 sequence reads: CASSQSLRTTQNIQYF. The chain links TRBV4-3 to TRBJ2-4; TCRdb proposes TRBD1, but this gene call is untestable without DNA. Germline loops: CDR1 LGHNA, CDR2 YSLEER. This CDR3 is 16 amino acids long.

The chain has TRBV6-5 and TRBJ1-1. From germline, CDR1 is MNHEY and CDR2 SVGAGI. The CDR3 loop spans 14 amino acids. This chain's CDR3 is CASSYLGLNTEAFF.

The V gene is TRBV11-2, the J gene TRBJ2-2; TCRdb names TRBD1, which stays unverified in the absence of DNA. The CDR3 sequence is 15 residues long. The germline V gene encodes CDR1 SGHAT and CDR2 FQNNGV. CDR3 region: CASSPQDRVSGELFF.

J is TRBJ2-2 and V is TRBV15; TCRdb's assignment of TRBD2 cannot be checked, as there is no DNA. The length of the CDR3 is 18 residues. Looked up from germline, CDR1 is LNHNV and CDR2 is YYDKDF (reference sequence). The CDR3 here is CATSDETSGIGDTGELFF.

The CDR3 reads CSARDRDRQYNEQFF. This chain joins TRBV20-1 and TRBJ2-1; TCRdb's D gene call, TRBD1, goes unchecked for lack of DNA. The CDR3 covers 15 residues. The germline V gene has CDR1 DFQATT and CDR2 SNEGSKA (reference sequence).

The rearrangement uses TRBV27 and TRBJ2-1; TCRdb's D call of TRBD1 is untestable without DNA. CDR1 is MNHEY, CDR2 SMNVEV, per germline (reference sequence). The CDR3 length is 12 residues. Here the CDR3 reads CASSMQGFEQFF.

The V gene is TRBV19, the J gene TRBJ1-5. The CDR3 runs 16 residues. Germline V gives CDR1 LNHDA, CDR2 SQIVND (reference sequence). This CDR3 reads CASSAPSVLSNQPQHF.

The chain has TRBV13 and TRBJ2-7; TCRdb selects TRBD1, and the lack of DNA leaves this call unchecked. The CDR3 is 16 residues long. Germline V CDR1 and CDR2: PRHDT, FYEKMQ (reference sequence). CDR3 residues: CASSGRQELSTYEQYF.

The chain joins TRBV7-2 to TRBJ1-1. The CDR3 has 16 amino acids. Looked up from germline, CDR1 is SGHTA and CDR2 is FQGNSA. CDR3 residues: CASSLRQVVLDTEAFF.

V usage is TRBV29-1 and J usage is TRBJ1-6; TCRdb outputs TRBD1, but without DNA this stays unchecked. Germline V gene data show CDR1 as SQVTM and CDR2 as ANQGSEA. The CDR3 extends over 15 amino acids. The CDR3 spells CSVVRDRGYNSPLHF.

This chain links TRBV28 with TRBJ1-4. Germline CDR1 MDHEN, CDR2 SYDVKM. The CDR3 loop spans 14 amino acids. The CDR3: CASHQGATNEKLFF.

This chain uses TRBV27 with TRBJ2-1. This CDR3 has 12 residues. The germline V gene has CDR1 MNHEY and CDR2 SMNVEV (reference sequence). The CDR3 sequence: CASSVLGNEQFF.

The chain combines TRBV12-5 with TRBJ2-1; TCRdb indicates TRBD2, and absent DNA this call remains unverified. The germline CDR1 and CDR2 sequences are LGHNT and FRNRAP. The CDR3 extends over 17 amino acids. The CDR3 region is CASGMTSGGLTYNEQFF.

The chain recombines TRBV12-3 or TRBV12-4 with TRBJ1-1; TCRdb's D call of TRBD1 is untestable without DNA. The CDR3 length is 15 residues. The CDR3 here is CASSFIFRGNTEAFF.

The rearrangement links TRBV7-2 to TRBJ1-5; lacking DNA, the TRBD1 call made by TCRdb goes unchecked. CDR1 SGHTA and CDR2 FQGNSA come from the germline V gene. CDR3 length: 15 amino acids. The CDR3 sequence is CASSSGRVGNQPQHF.